The 28 T cell receptor beta chains listed next were all sequenced from one sample in a study of cytomegalovirus exposure and HLA in healthy donors. Primers included in the PCR were 60 Vbeta and 13 Jbeta primers. Method: immunoSEQ multiplex PCR; TCRdb's copy keeps in-frame clones and lacks some. This table holds about 110,000 clones, roughly four fifths found once. Sequenced sample: PBMCs. These receptors came from a man younger than 35 in good health and CMV-seronegative.

This rearrangement joins TRBV5-6 to TRBJ2-2; TRBD1 matches at 7 bases. V lost 1 base and J lost 3; bases outside the gene matches: 9. This CDR3 is built from 17 residues. Germline-derived CDR1 and CDR2 are SGHDT and YYEEEE. CDR3 loop: CASSLLGTGADTGELFF. DNA of the CDR3: TGTGCCAGCAGCTTGTTAGGTACAGGGGCGGACACCGGGGAGCTGTTTTTT.

This chain joins TRBV7-8 and TRBJ1-2; D is possibly TRBD1 (5 bases). Trimming pared 5 bases from V and 7 bases from J, leaving 20 bases between. The CDR3 loop spans 15 amino acids. Per the germline V gene, CDR1 is SGHVS and CDR2 is FQNEAQ. This chain's CDR3 is CASSPRGGVVGGYTF. For the CDR3, the DNA is TGTGCCAGCAGCCCCCGGGGGGGGGTAGTGGGTGGCTACACCTTC.

This clone was found a few times. The V and J genes are TRBV5-1 and TRBJ1-4; 7 nucleotides align to TRBD1. CDR3 size: 16 residues. The J segment lost 3 bases and the V segment lost 4 bases, leaving 9 bases of the junction unmatched. Germline CDR1 reads SGHRS; CDR2 reads YFSETQ. CDR3 DNA sequence: TGCGCCAGCAGCCTTCAGGGGGGTAATGCTAATGAAAAACTGTTTTTT. It translates to CASSLQGGNANEKLFF.

V is TRBV19 and J is TRBJ2-7; 9 nucleotides align to TRBD1. V trimming: 3 bases; J trimming: 3 bases; junction bases outside the gene matches: 6. Germline CDR1 LNHDA, CDR2 SQIVND (reference sequence). The CDR3 length is 15 residues. CDR3 in DNA: TGTGCCAGTAGTATCCTACAGGGGGCTGGCTACGAGCAGTACTTC. Protein product: CASSILQGAGYEQYF.

The J gene is TRBJ2-7, the V gene TRBV7-9, with D perhaps TRBD2 (6 bases). The germline V gene encodes CDR1 SEHNR and CDR2 FQNEAQ (reference sequence). V lost 2 bases and J 0 bases, leaving 11 bases between the germline ends. This CDR3 contains 15 residues. The CDR3 loop is CASSLQGLDSYEQYF. CDR3 coding DNA: TGTGCCAGCAGCTTACAGGGACTCGACTCCTACGAGCAGTACTTC.

V gene TRBV7-6 combines with J gene TRBJ2-3, with a tentative D call TRBD2 (5 bases). CDR3 length: 12 residues. Germline V gives CDR1 SGHVS, CDR2 FNYEAQ. V dropped 4 bases and J dropped 7 bases, with 9 bases sitting between them. CDR3 bases: TGTGCCAGCAGCTCACCTAGCCATACGCAGTATTTT. Amino acid sequence: CASSSPSHTQYF.

The V call is TRBV27, the J call TRBJ1-1; TRBD1 might be the D (6 bases). This CDR3 contains 11 residues. The V end lost 6 bases, the J end lost 8 bases, and 10 bases lay between the germline ends. Germline V gene lookup returns CDR1 MNHEY and CDR2 SMNVEV (reference sequence). CDR3 DNA sequence: TGTGCCAGCAGCAGAACAGGGGAAGCTTTCTTT. Protein: CASSRTGEAFF.

V gene TRBV29-1 combines with J gene TRBJ2-2; 11 positions agree with TRBD2. V lost 7 bases and J lost 6; bases outside the gene matches: 4. The CDR3 length is 13 residues. Germline CDR1 and CDR2: SQVTM and ANQGSEA. CDR3: CSGRLAGPGELFF. DNA for the CDR3: TGCAGCGGAAGACTAGCGGGGCCCGGGGAGCTGTTTTTT.

The V and J genes are TRBV2 and TRBJ2-7; maybe TRBD2 (6 bases). V was shortened by 7 bases and J by 2 bases, with 12 bases between the two germline ends. This CDR3 comprises 13 residues. Germline loops: CDR1 SNHLY, CDR2 FYNNEI. The CDR3 nucleotides are TGTGCCAGCACCGGCGGGGTTACCTACGAGCAGTACTTC. This sequence encodes CASTGGVTYEQYF.

J is TRBJ2-3 and V is TRBV15, with D hard to call. CDR1 LNHNV and CDR2 YYDKDF come from the germline V gene (reference sequence). CDR3 length: 11 amino acids. V dropped 6 bases and J dropped 5 bases, with 6 bases sitting between them. The CDR3 reads CATRNGDTQYF. The CDR3 DNA is TGTGCCACCAGGAACGGAGATACGCAGTATTTT.

The J gene is TRBJ2-1, the V gene TRBV7-8; the D is unclear. The CDR3 spans 15 residues. Germline V CDR1 and CDR2: SGHVS, FQNEAQ. V lost 5 bases, J lost 0 bases, and 11 bases lay in between. CDR3 sequence reads: CASSPGLGSYNEQFF. The CDR3 DNA is TGTGCCAGCAGCCCCGGTCTAGGCTCCTACAATGAGCAGTTCTTC.

The chain employs TRBV6-1 and TRBJ2-1, with TRBD1 matching over 8 bases. CDR1 is MNHNS and CDR2 is SASEGT in the germline V gene. This CDR3 has 14 residues. V dropped 6 bases and J dropped 6; count of bases not matched to a gene: 7. The CDR3 nucleotides read TGTGCCAGCAGGAGGACAGGGAGTCTCAATGAGCAGTTCTTC. Translated: CASRRTGSLNEQFF.

The chain couples TRBV5-4 to TRBJ1-1; D might be TRBD1 (6 bases). The CDR3 totals 14 residues. V was trimmed by 4 bases and J by 0 bases, leaving 10 bases between them. Per germline, CDR1 SGHNT and CDR2 YYREEE (reference sequence). The CDR3 is CASSKDSMNTEAFF. The CDR3, as DNA: TGTGCCAGCAGCAAGGACAGTATGAACACTGAAGCTTTCTTT.

The V gene is TRBV5-1, the J gene TRBJ2-2; TRBD1 matches 8 bases. Germline V gene data show CDR1 as SGHRS and CDR2 as YFSETQ. The J segment lost 1 base and the V segment lost 5 bases, leaving 1 base of the junction unmatched. This CDR3 has 14 amino acids. The CDR3 bases are TGCGCCAGCAGGGACAGGGAGAACACCGGGGAGCTGTTTTTT. This gives the protein CASRDRENTGELFF.

The genes are TRBV5-6 and TRBJ2-3; a possible D gene is TRBD2 (6 bases). Germline V gene data show CDR1 as SGHDT and CDR2 as YYEEEE. Trimming cost V 0 bases and J 1 base, with 12 bases left between them. There are 16 residues in the CDR3. The CDR3 sequence is CASSLVAGPRTDTQYF. The CDR3 DNA reads TGTGCCAGCAGCTTGGTTGCGGGGCCACGCACAGATACGCAGTATTTT.

The chain has TRBV29-1 and TRBJ2-3; TRBD1 matches at 8 bases. The CDR3 sequence is 12 residues long. V shed 5 bases, J shed 4 bases, and the junction held 2 bases outside the gene matches. Germline V gene sequence: CDR1 SQVTM, CDR2 ANQGSEA. The CDR3 DNA is TGCAGCGTTCAGGGGGCTGCAGATACGCAGTATTTT. Translated, it gives CSVQGAADTQYF.

The rearrangement joins TRBV19 to TRBJ1-6, with TRBD1 matching over 8 bases. Germline CDR1 LNHDA, CDR2 SQIVND (reference sequence). With V trimmed by 7 bases and J by 14 bases, 13 bases remained unmatched. The length of the CDR3 is 14 residues. The CDR3 DNA follows: TGTGCCAGTACCTCAACAGGGGGACAGTCATCCCTCCACTTT. It translates to CASTSTGGQSSLHF.

This clone was counted only a few times. The rearrangement joins TRBV28 to TRBJ1-2, with D tentatively TRBD1 (5 bases). The CDR3 has 14 amino acids. V dropped 4 bases and J dropped 8 bases, with 17 bases sitting between them. Germline V lookup: CDR1 MDHEN, CDR2 SYDVKM. The CDR3 loop reads CASSSLGGVGGYTF. The CDR3 nucleotides are TGTGCCAGCAGTTCGCTGGGGGGGGTCGGGGGCTACACCTTC.

V and J are TRBV27 and TRBJ1-5, with 7 bases aligning to TRBD1. The V and J ends lost 5 bases and 4 bases, in that order; junction bases with no gene match: 5. The CDR3 has 14 amino acids. Looked up from germline, CDR1 is MNHEY and CDR2 is SMNVEV (reference sequence). The CDR3 protein is CASSAQGSNQPQHF. The CDR3 DNA reads as TGTGCCAGCAGTGCACAGGGGTCGAATCAGCCCCAGCATTTT.

The sample holds one count of this clone. J is TRBJ2-1 and V is TRBV4-3; TRBD2 agrees at 9 bases. The CDR3 loop spans 15 amino acids. The germline gives CDR1 LGHNA, CDR2 YSLEER. J lost 9 bases, V lost 3 bases, and 9 bases had no gene match. The CDR3 sequence: CASSHTGGGAIEQFF. The CDR3 DNA is TGCGCCAGCAGCCATACGGGCGGGGGGGCCATTGAGCAGTTCTTC.

The J gene is TRBJ2-3, the V gene TRBV15; D is unclear. V gave up 1 base and J gave up 1 base, with 12 bases separating them. The CDR3 contains 16 residues. Looked up from germline, CDR1 is LNHNV and CDR2 is YYDKDF (reference sequence). CDR3 amino acids: CATSRGQSSGTDTQYF. The CDR3 region has the DNA TGTGCCACCAGCAGAGGCCAGTCCAGCGGCACAGATACGCAGTATTTT. The variable domain in full, with the rest retrieved from reference TRBV15 and TRBJ2-3, is DAMVIQNPRYQVTQFGKPVTLSCSQTLNHNVMYWYQQKSSQAPKLLFHYYDKDFNNEADTPDNFQSRRPNTSFCFLDIRSPGLGDTAMYLCATSRGQSSGTDTQYFGPGTRLTVL.

This clone was seen only a few times. The V gene is TRBV19, the J gene TRBJ2-7, with D perhaps matching TRBD1 (5 bases). Germline CDR1 is LNHDA and CDR2 is SQIVND (reference sequence). The CDR3 totals 13 residues. Trimming took off 6 bases at V and 1 base at J, with 10 bases between the two ends. This chain's CDR3 is CASRGHPSYEQYF. The CDR3 DNA reads TGTGCCAGTAGAGGACACCCGTCCTACGAGCAGTACTTC.

This chain's CDR3 is CASSSRGTYEQYF. The CDR3 nucleotides read TGTGCCAGCAGCTCCAGAGGTACCTACGAGCAGTACTTC. V usage is TRBV7-9 and J usage is TRBJ2-7; D remains unclear. The CDR3 runs 13 residues. V shed 4 bases and J shed 2 bases, with 9 bases lying between them. CDR1 is SEHNR, CDR2 FQNEAQ, per germline (reference sequence).

The genes are TRBV6-6 and TRBJ2-5, with a weak D call TRBD1 (5 bases). The DNA end lines up better with TRBJ2-7; the J call may be wrong. There are 14 residues in the CDR3. The germline V gene encodes CDR1 MNHNY and CDR2 SVGAGI (reference sequence). Here the CDR3 reads CASSKADSTYEQYF. CDR3 DNA: TGTGCCAGCAGTAAGGCCGACAGTACGTACGAGCAGTACTTC.

V usage is TRBV5-1 and J usage is TRBJ1-5, with D possibly TRBD1 on 6 matching bases. Trimming took 5 bases from V and 4 from J, leaving 10 bases between them. Germline loops: CDR1 SGHRS, CDR2 YFSETQ. The CDR3 totals 13 residues. The CDR3 loop is CASRQGSNQPQHF. CDR3 DNA sequence: TGCGCCAGCAGACAGGGTAGTAATCAGCCCCAGCATTTT.

The chain is built from TRBV9 and TRBJ2-1; 8 nucleotides match TRBD2. The CDR3 spans 14 residues. J lost 5 bases, V lost 3 bases, and 4 bases had no gene match. The V gene's germline CDR1 is SGDLS and CDR2 YYNGEE. CDR3 sequence (DNA): TGTGCCAGCAGCGGTCGGGGGGGTAACAATGAGCAGTTCTTC. Its protein is CASSGRGGNNEQFF.

The chain joins TRBV6-5 to TRBJ2-2; 7 nucleotides match TRBD1. This CDR3 region has 13 residues. V trimming: 11 bases; J trimming: 0 bases; junction bases outside the gene matches: 3. Germline-derived CDR1 and CDR2 are MNHEY and SVGAGI. CDR3: CAHGTANTGELFF. The CDR3 DNA sequence: TGTGCCCATGGGACAGCGAACACCGGGGAGCTGTTTTTT.

V usage is TRBV6-5 and J usage is TRBJ2-3, with D perhaps matching TRBD1 (7 bases). From germline, CDR1 is MNHEY and CDR2 SVGAGI. CDR3 length: 14 amino acids. V lost 6 bases and J lost 7, with 17 bases in between. This CDR3 reads CASRAGQLANTQYF. For the CDR3, the DNA is TGTGCCAGCAGGGCGGGACAGCTCGCAAATACGCAGTATTTT.